This TCR beta chain was sequenced in a study of T cell responses to AZD1222 COVID-19 vaccine. Study conclusions and caveats: The repertoires were collected only after the peak T cell response. Donors were chiefly white British, with a greater number of females, and clonal diversity was perhaps underestimated.

This clone was observed a handful of times. Its antigen is unknown. Measured with immunoSEQ multiplex PCR; TCRdb has only the in-frame clones, and not every one. The sample carries 100,000 to 150,000 clones, 88% recorded once. CDR3 length equals 15 residues. Per the germline V gene, CDR1 is MDHEN and CDR2 is SYDVKM. Trimming shortened V by 4 bases and J by 8 bases, and 17 bases separated the two germline ends. The specimen comprised peripheral blood, sampled 28 days after the second AZD1222 dose. The V gene is TRBV28, the J gene TRBJ1-4; the D is unclear. This clonotype was sampled from an adult who received the AZD1222 COVID-19 vaccine. The CDR3 DNA sequence: TGTGCCAGCAGTTCGGGCCCAGGCAGATCGGAAAAACTGTTTTTT. It codes for CASSSGPGRSEKLFF.